This T cell receptor beta chain appears in the sequencing data of a study of T-cell reconstitution after alpha-beta-depleted transplantation in children. The CDR3 sequence is 11 residues long. V was shortened by 6 bases and J by 11 bases, with 14 bases between the two germline ends. CDR1 is DFQATT, CDR2 SNEGSKA, per germline (reference sequence). A TCRbeta library incorporating unique molecular identifiers was prepared. TCRdb re-analysed the PCR reads in MiXCR, keeping a single row per CDR3 protein. In the table there are about 310,000 distinct CDR3 sequences, about a quarter of which are singletons.

The clonotype comes from a male patient under 18 who had a stem cell transplant for acute lymphoblastic leukemia, so the T cells may come from the graft donor. The sample in question was PBMCs, mostly from graft donor cells, obtained 180 days after TCRalphabeta/CD19-depleted stem cell transplant. This sequence joins TRBV20-1 and TRBJ2-1, with D possibly being TRBD2 (5 bases). CDR3 sequence (DNA): TGCAGTGCCCTCCTGGACTTGAAGCAGTTCTTC. Its protein product is CSALLDLKQFF.